This TCR beta chain was captured by sequencing in a study of T cell responses to AZD1222 COVID-19 vaccine. The V end was cut by 4 bases, the J end by 7 bases, with 14 bases between. Looked up from germline, CDR1 is SGHTS and CDR2 is YDEGEE. The CDR3 totals 13 residues. Using immunoSEQ multiplex PCR, the repertoire was profiled, and TCRdb retains in-frame clones only, with some absent. The sample lists about 77,000 clones, 92% occurring once. The sample consisted of peripheral blood, taken 28 days after the second AZD1222 dose. The receptor was derived from an adult who received the AZD1222 COVID-19 vaccine. The V call is TRBV5-8, the J call TRBJ1-1, with D hard to call. DNA of the CDR3: TGTGCCAGCAGCCTAACCCGGGGTCTTGAAGCTTTCTTT. As protein: CASSLTRGLEAFF.